This entry lists 18 T cell receptor beta chains sequenced from one sample in a study of identical twins. TCRdb ran MiXCR on the 5' RACE reads and lists one entry per CDR3 protein. Among 1.5 million to 2 million distinct CDR3 sequences, roughly a third were seen once, and the ten largest hold over 0.25%. Sequences were obtained from cord blood. The receptors here all came from a newborn girl in good health.

This clonotype was detected a few times. V usage is TRBV5-1 and J usage is TRBJ2-1; D is ambiguous. CDR1 and CDR2 (germline): SGHRS, YFSETQ. Trimming removed 4 bases from V and 7 bases from J, with 15 bases in between. The CDR3 has 14 amino acids. The CDR3 DNA sequence: TGCGCCAGCAGCCCGGGTTGGAACTCAAATGAGCAGTTCTTC. Protein sequence: CASSPGWNSNEQFF. The variable domain in full, with the rest retrieved from reference TRBV5-1 and TRBJ2-1, is KAGVTQTPRYLIKTRGQQVTLSCSPISGHRSVSWYQQTPGQGLQFLFEYFSETQRNKGNFPGRFSGRQFSNSRSEMNVSTLELGDSALYLCASSPGWNSNEQFFGPGTRLTVL.

The chain combines TRBV7-9 with TRBJ1-1; D unresolved. V was cut by 0 bases and J by 7 bases, with 6 bases left in between. Germline-derived CDR1 and CDR2 are SEHNR and FQNEAQ (reference sequence). The CDR3 is 12 residues long. The CDR3 nucleotides read TGTGCCAGCAGCTTAGCAGCGCTTGAAGCTTTCTTT. Translating it yields CASSLAALEAFF.

CDR3 amino acids: CSAATRLAGGRYNEQFF. The CDR3 nucleotides are TGCAGTGCTGCCACGAGACTAGCGGGGGGGCGTTACAATGAGCAGTTCTTC. This sequence joins TRBV20-1 and TRBJ2-1, with 14 bases aligning to TRBD2. CDR1 is DFQATT and CDR2 is SNEGSKA in the germline V gene (reference sequence). This CDR3 has 17 amino acids. Trimming at V came to 5 bases and at J to 4 bases, leaving 10 bases not matched to a gene.

V is TRBV6-1 and J is TRBJ2-1; TRBD1 matches 10 bases. Germline CDR1 reads MNHNS; CDR2 reads SASEGT. Losses at the gene ends were 4 bases for V and 5 bases for J; bases not matched to a gene: 5. CDR3 length equals 15 residues. The CDR3 loop is CASSGAGTGDNEQFF. The DNA of the CDR3 is TGTGCCAGCAGTGGGGCCGGGACAGGGGACAATGAGCAGTTCTTC.

This clonotype appeared a few times. J is TRBJ2-3 and V is TRBV20-1, with D tentatively TRBD2 (6 bases). There are 15 residues in the CDR3. The V gene's germline CDR1 is DFQATT and CDR2 SNEGSKA (reference sequence). The V end lost 4 bases, the J end lost 0 bases, and 14 bases lay between the germline ends. CDR3 bases: TGCAGTGCTACTGCTTACGGGACTAGCACAGATACGCAGTATTTT. Encoded protein: CSATAYGTSTDTQYF.

This clonotype has a handful of counts. The chain has TRBV11-1 and TRBJ2-1; D ambiguous. In germline, CDR1 is SGHAT, CDR2 FQDESV (reference sequence). The germline V and J ends were trimmed by 3 bases and 4 bases, with 13 bases remaining between them. The CDR3 runs 15 residues. The CDR3 DNA reads as TGTGCCAGCAGCTTGGTTTGGGCAGCATACAATGAGCAGTTCTTC. This translates into CASSLVWAAYNEQFF. Full variable domain (remainder filled in from reference TRBV11-1 and TRBJ2-1): EAEVAQSPRYKITEKSQAVAFWCDPISGHATLYWYRQILGQGPELLVQFQDESVVDDSQLPKDRFSAERLKGVDSTLKIQPAELGDSAMYLCASSLVWAAYNEQFFGPGTRLTVL.

The chain employs TRBV20-1 and TRBJ1-2; D not certain. Germline values: CDR1 DFQATT, CDR2 SNEGSKA (reference sequence). Deletions cut 0 bases from V and 5 bases from J, with 10 bases between. The CDR3 is made up of 13 amino acids. CDR3 region: CSARDQRVYGYTF. CDR3 in DNA: TGCAGTGCTAGAGATCAGCGGGTTTATGGCTACACCTTC.

This clonotype was counted between two and nine times. V and J are TRBV29-1 and TRBJ1-1; D ambiguous. The germline V gene encodes CDR1 SQVTM and CDR2 ANQGSEA. The V end was cut by 7 bases, the J end by 0 bases, with 15 bases between. CDR3 length: 14 amino acids. DNA for the CDR3: TGCAGCGCCCACCCCAGGTCCATGAACACTGAAGCTTTCTTT. Residues: CSAHPRSMNTEAFF.

V is TRBV14 and J is TRBJ1-2; D is unresolved. Germline V gene sequence: CDR1 SGHDN, CDR2 FVKESK. Trimming shortened V by 3 bases and J by 2 bases, and 7 bases separated the two germline ends. The CDR3 spans 13 residues. DNA of the CDR3: TGTGCCAGCAGCCAGGTCTTCAACTATGGCTACACCTTC. Its translation is CASSQVFNYGYTF. The full variable domain, rest sourced from reference TRBV14 and TRBJ1-2, is EAGVTQFPSHSVIEKGQTVTLRCDPISGHDNLYWYRRVMGKEIKFLLHFVKESKQDESGMPNNRFLAERTGGTYSTLKVQPAELEDSGVYFCASSQVFNYGYTFGSGTRLTVV.

This clonotype was recorded a few times. The chain uses TRBV7-9 and TRBJ1-5, with a possible D match to TRBD1 (6 bases). The V gene's germline CDR1 is SEHNR and CDR2 FQNEAQ (reference sequence). Deletions cut 5 bases from V and 4 bases from J, with 12 bases between. The CDR3 loop spans 14 amino acids. Here the CDR3 reads CASSKGGQNQPQHF. For the CDR3, the DNA is TGTGCCAGCAGCAAAGGGGGGCAAAATCAGCCCCAGCATTTT.

V gene TRBV20-1 combines with J gene TRBJ1-6; D is uncertain. CDR1 DFQATT and CDR2 SNEGSKA come from the germline V gene (reference sequence). V lost 3 bases, J lost 3 bases, and 9 bases lay in between. CDR3 size: 14 residues. CDR3 DNA: TGCAGTGCTAGCCCACGGGGCTATAATTCACCCCTCCACTTT. This codes for CSASPRGYNSPLHF.

In regard to this clonotype: It may be a read error: a sequence one base away is much more abundant. The chain has TRBV6-5 and TRBJ2-5, with D perhaps matching TRBD1 (5 bases). Germline V lookup: CDR1 MNHEY, CDR2 SVGAGI. The CDR3 runs 12 residues. Between the trimmed V and J ends, which lost 7 bases and 11 bases, there was a span of 17 bases. This chain's CDR3 is CASTRGYNEQYF. The CDR3 DNA follows: TGTGCCAGCACTAGGGGCTACAATGAGCAGTACTTC.

Notes on this clonotype: A much larger clone lies one base from this, so it may be a read error. The CDR3, as DNA: TGCAGCGTTGGGGACAGCTGCGAGCAGTACTTC. Amino acid sequence: CSVGDSCEQYF. The chain is built from TRBV29-1 and TRBJ2-7; TRBD1 matches at 7 bases. CDR3 length: 11 residues. With 4 bases clipped from V and 6 bases from J, the junction kept 3 bases outside the gene matches. Germline CDR1 SQVTM, CDR2 ANQGSEA.

The chain is built from TRBV7-2 and TRBJ2-5; D unclear. CDR1 and CDR2 (germline): SGHTA, FQGNSA. Between the trimmed V and J ends, which lost 2 bases and 2 bases, there was a span of 12 bases. The CDR3 consists of 15 residues. CDR3 sequence: CASSLYGQPQETQYF. Here the CDR3 DNA reads TGTGCCAGCAGCTTATACGGCCAGCCACAAGAGACCCAGTACTTC.

The chain joins TRBV7-8 to TRBJ2-4, with D unclear. Per germline, CDR1 SGHVS and CDR2 FQNEAQ. The CDR3 is made up of 16 amino acids. Trimming removed 5 bases at V and 0 bases at J, with 14 bases between. CDR3 loop: CASSVMRRLAKNIQYF. In nucleotides, the CDR3 is TGTGCCAGCAGCGTTATGAGACGGTTAGCCAAAAACATTCAGTACTTC.

V is TRBV24-1 and J is TRBJ2-1, with 7 positions matching TRBD2. Germline V gene lookup returns CDR1 KGHDR and CDR2 SFDVKD. Unmatched junction bases numbered 13, after V lost 7 bases and J lost 5 bases. The length of the CDR3 is 16 residues. The CDR3 reads CATRARGEFPNNEQFF. The CDR3 DNA follows: TGTGCCACCAGGGCCCGGGGGGAGTTCCCTAACAATGAGCAGTTCTTC.

This clonotype has a handful of counts. The chain is built from TRBV11-2 and TRBJ2-4; 9 nucleotides match TRBD2. Gene TRBJ2-7 matches the end of the DNA better, so the J call may be wrong. CDR1 is SGHAT and CDR2 is FQNNGV in the germline V gene. The CDR3 totals 15 residues. In DNA, the CDR3 is TGTGCCAGCAGCTTTATAGCGGGAGTTGTCTACGAGCAGTACTTC. It yields the protein CASSFIAGVVYEQYF.

This sequence joins TRBV2 and TRBJ2-5; D is ambiguous. CDR1 SNHLY and CDR2 FYNNEI come from the germline V gene. V lost 7 bases, J lost 5 bases, and 11 bases lay in between. The CDR3 is 12 amino acids. The CDR3 DNA sequence: TGTGCCAGCACGGTCGGAATGGAGACCCAGTACTTC. Residues: CASTVGMETQYF.